This is a list of T cell receptor beta chains from one sample in a study of T cells after somatic rescue of genetic block. Sequencing was performed with immunoSEQ multiplex PCR; in TCRdb, only in-frame clones are kept and a portion is missing. Of approximately 14,000 clones listed, approximately 70% are singletons. The sequencing sample was made of peripheral blood mononuclear cells (PBMCs). The receptors were sampled from a boy aged 5-17 years. Both conserved end residues are trimmed from each CDR3. The order of the fields is V gene, J gene, CDR3 protein.

v_call: TRBV30; j_call: TRBJ2-1; cdr3_aa: ALDLAGGRVNEQF
v_call: TRBV7-9; j_call: TRBJ1-3; cdr3_aa: ASSPTVFSGNTIY
v_call: TRBV5-1; j_call: TRBJ2-7; cdr3_aa: ASSFPPVAGDSYEQY
v_call: TRBV10-3; j_call: TRBJ1-1; cdr3_aa: AISESGRWNTEAF
v_call: TRBV7-2; j_call: TRBJ1-3; cdr3_aa: ASSFYGQPKAGNTIY
v_call: TRBV30; j_call: TRBJ2-7; cdr3_aa: AWNPLGSSYEQY
v_call: TRBV11-3; j_call: TRBJ2-2; cdr3_aa: ASSSGGGYTGELF
v_call: TRBV5-1; j_call: TRBJ2-7; cdr3_aa: ASSPTGGASYEQY
v_call: TRBV29-1; j_call: TRBJ2-7; cdr3_aa: SVEAPGGARERAYEQY
v_call: TRBV28; j_call: TRBJ1-1; cdr3_aa: ASSPPADRPGAF
v_call: TRBV5-6; j_call: TRBJ2-6; cdr3_aa: ASSLEGALGANVLT
v_call: TRBV18; j_call: TRBJ1-1; cdr3_aa: ASSPPAGDTEAF
v_call: TRBV28; j_call: TRBJ1-5; cdr3_aa: ASSQDLPQPQH
v_call: TRBV13; j_call: TRBJ2-3; cdr3_aa: ASSLLPLGLAGGTDTQY
v_call: TRBV29-1; j_call: TRBJ1-2; cdr3_aa: SVEVYQGRT
v_call: TRBV28; j_call: TRBJ1-1; cdr3_aa: ASTASPQNTEAF
v_call: TRBV11-2; j_call: TRBJ2-7; cdr3_aa: ASSSGSPSY
v_call: TRBV30; j_call: NA; cdr3_aa: AWSAGGAYEQY
v_call: TRBV6-1; j_call: TRBJ2-3; cdr3_aa: ASSVLLAGGRDTQY
v_call: TRBV6-6; j_call: TRBJ2-7; cdr3_aa: ASTSGQRNYEQY
v_call: TRBV25-1; j_call: TRBJ1-2; cdr3_aa: ASSLQNYGYT
v_call: TRBV5-4; j_call: TRBJ1-3; cdr3_aa: ASSLEGNSLTIY
v_call: TRBV28; j_call: TRBJ2-3; cdr3_aa: ASSLLAPGGSTDTQY
v_call: TRBV7-3; j_call: TRBJ2-3; cdr3_aa: ASSLSASTDTQY
v_call: TRBV5-1; j_call: TRBJ2-7; cdr3_aa: ASSGGLAGQY
v_call: TRBV10-3; j_call: TRBJ2-5; cdr3_aa: AISEGGSRLETQY
v_call: TRBV11-3; j_call: TRBJ2-1; cdr3_aa: ASSFPPSGGGHNEQF
v_call: TRBV11-2; j_call: TRBJ2-1; cdr3_aa: ASSLGGFAPYNEQF
v_call: TRBV5-5; j_call: TRBJ1-5; cdr3_aa: ASSLQGWSNQPQH
v_call: TRBV2; j_call: TRBJ1-5; cdr3_aa: ASSVGLTNQPQH
v_call: TRBV2; j_call: TRBJ2-3; cdr3_aa: ASHDPSATDTQY
v_call: TRBV4-1; j_call: TRBJ1-4; cdr3_aa: ASSPPKDRDEKLF
v_call: TRBV18; j_call: TRBJ2-7; cdr3_aa: ASSPGGSGAYEQY
v_call: TRBV19; j_call: TRBJ1-2; cdr3_aa: ASHPAGYVGYT
v_call: TRBV19; j_call: TRBJ2-3; cdr3_aa: ASSRRTGPTDTQY
v_call: TRBV5-1; j_call: TRBJ2-5; cdr3_aa: ASSSGQRIQETQY
v_call: TRBV7-6; j_call: TRBJ2-7; cdr3_aa: ASSPSGTGGHEQY
v_call: TRBV28; j_call: TRBJ1-4; cdr3_aa: ASSSPRRGGTNEKLF
v_call: TRBV11-2; j_call: TRBJ1-1; cdr3_aa: ASTLLGVRQNTEAF
v_call: TRBV5-1; j_call: TRBJ2-1; cdr3_aa: ASSLVLGQPYNEQF
v_call: TRBV6-1; j_call: TRBJ2-7; cdr3_aa: ASSETTFPRGEQY
v_call: TRBV6-6; j_call: TRBJ1-1; cdr3_aa: ASSYGLPNTEAF
v_call: TRBV7-9; j_call: TRBJ1-2; cdr3_aa: ASSFLSRSFNGYT
v_call: TRBV14; j_call: TRBJ2-1; cdr3_aa: ASSPFAGHNEQF
v_call: TRBV28; j_call: TRBJ2-7; cdr3_aa: ASSLRATYEQY
v_call: TRBV11-2; j_call: TRBJ1-1; cdr3_aa: ASSLVPLRGNTEAF
v_call: TRBV2; j_call: TRBJ2-3; cdr3_aa: ASDAGTGYPTDTQY
v_call: TRBV11-2; j_call: TRBJ2-1; cdr3_aa: ASSLWTRVSYNEQF
v_call: TRBV7-2; j_call: TRBJ2-4; cdr3_aa: ASSLAGQLIQY
v_call: TRBV5-1; j_call: TRBJ2-1; cdr3_aa: ASSPEAGSSYNEQF